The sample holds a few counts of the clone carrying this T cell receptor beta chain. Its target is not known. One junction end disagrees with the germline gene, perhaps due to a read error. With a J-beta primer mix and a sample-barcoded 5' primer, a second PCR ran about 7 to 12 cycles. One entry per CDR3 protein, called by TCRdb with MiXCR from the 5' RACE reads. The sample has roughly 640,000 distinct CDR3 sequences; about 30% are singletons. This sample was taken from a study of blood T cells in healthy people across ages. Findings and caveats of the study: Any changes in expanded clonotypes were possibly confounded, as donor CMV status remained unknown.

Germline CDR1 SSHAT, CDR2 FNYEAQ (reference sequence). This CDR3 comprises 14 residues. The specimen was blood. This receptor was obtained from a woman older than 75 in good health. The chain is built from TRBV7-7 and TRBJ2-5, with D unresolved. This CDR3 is CASSTIGSEETQYF. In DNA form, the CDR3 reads TGTGCTAGCAGCACAATCGGCTCAGAAGAGACCCAGTACTTC.